These 28 T cell receptor beta chains originate from one sample sequenced in a study of regulatory T cells in long-lasting Graves disease. Time point in this sample: persistent/refractory GD, antithyroid drugs over 5 years with positive TRAb. TCR sequences were obtained from RNA taken from PBMCs. The authors built TCR beta libraries using iRepertoire HTBI primers and Arm-PCR of CDR3 regions. TCRdb used MiXCR to reprocess the multiplex PCR reads, holding one entry per CDR3 protein. The profile shows about 470,000 distinct CDR3 sequences, roughly 21% of them singletons. The input for sequencing was peripheral blood mononuclear cells (PBMCs), taken when the disease was refractory, from a patient treated with antithyroid drugs. The source of these receptors is a female donor with Graves disease.

There are many counts of this clonotype. The chain recombines TRBV6-1 with TRBJ2-2; D possibly corresponds to TRBD2 (5 bases). This CDR3 contains 17 residues. The germline V gene has CDR1 MNHNS and CDR2 SASEGT. V lost 6 bases and J 7 bases, leaving 24 bases between the germline ends. Here the CDR3 reads CASSPRIARNLIGELFF. The CDR3 DNA reads as TGTGCCAGCAGCCCTAGAATAGCGCGAAACCTAATCGGGGAGCTGTTTTTT.

The rearrangement uses TRBV5-4 and TRBJ2-5, with a weak D call TRBD1 (5 bases). The V gene's germline CDR1 is SGHNT and CDR2 YYREEE (reference sequence). V was clipped by 4 bases and J by 5 bases, with 18 bases between them. The CDR3 runs to 15 residues. The CDR3, as DNA: TGTGCCAGCAGCCCGTACCCAGGGCCGGAGGAGACCCAGTACTTC. Its protein is CASSPYPGPEETQYF.

The chain recombines TRBV27 with TRBJ2-2, with D hard to call. Germline V gene lookup returns CDR1 MNHEY and CDR2 SMNVEV (reference sequence). V gave up 2 bases and J gave up 0 bases, with 7 bases separating them. The CDR3 extends over 15 amino acids. In DNA, the CDR3 is TGTGCCAGCAGTTTAATCCCCCCGAACACCGGGGAGCTGTTTTTT. Translating it yields CASSLIPPNTGELFF.

The chain employs TRBV29-1 and TRBJ1-1; TRBD1 matches at 10 bases. The CDR3 length is 12 residues. V shed 7 bases and J 7 bases; nucleotides not matched to a gene: 6. From germline, CDR1 is SQVTM and CDR2 ANQGSEA. CDR3 loop: CSARQGAVEAFF. In nucleotides, the CDR3 is TGCAGCGCCCGACAGGGGGCCGTTGAAGCTTTCTTT.

The V gene is TRBV5-1, the J gene TRBJ2-3; D call uncertain. V lost 0 bases and J 7 bases, leaving 6 bases between the germline ends. CDR1 is SGHRS and CDR2 is YFSETQ in the germline V gene. The CDR3 sequence is 12 residues long. The DNA of the CDR3 is TGCGCCAGCAGCTTGGGCACCTATACGCAGTATTTT. Residues: CASSLGTYTQYF.

This clonotype appeared a few times. This sequence joins TRBV28 and TRBJ1-2, with D possibly TRBD1 on 6 matching bases. Germline CDR1 MDHEN, CDR2 SYDVKM. CDR3 length: 13 residues. The germline V and J ends were trimmed by 9 bases and 6 bases, with 17 bases remaining between them. The CDR3 protein is CASQWAGEDGYTF. CDR3 in DNA: TGTGCCAGTCAGTGGGCAGGGGAGGATGGCTACACCTTC.

The sample holds a few counts of this clonotype. This rearrangement joins TRBV7-2 to TRBJ2-2; TRBD2 matches at 8 bases. In germline, CDR1 is SGHTA, CDR2 FQGNSA. There are 17 residues in the CDR3. The V segment lost 1 base and the J segment 6 bases; nucleotides outside the gene matches: 10. CDR3 region: CASSLVGGGLGPGELFF. The DNA of the CDR3 is TGTGCCAGCAGCTTAGTTGGCGGGGGACTAGGACCCGGGGAGCTGTTTTTT.

This clonotype was seen at least ten times. J is TRBJ2-5 and V is TRBV24-1, with 11 bases aligning to TRBD2. V lost 7 bases and J lost 2; bases outside the gene matches: 2. The CDR3 consists of 14 residues. CDR1 is KGHDR, CDR2 SFDVKD, per germline. CDR3 in amino acids: CATSGTSGQETQYF. CDR3 sequence (DNA): TGTGCCACCAGCGGGACTAGCGGACAAGAGACCCAGTACTTC.

This clonotype has a count of ten or more. V is TRBV28 and J is TRBJ1-1, with D unclear. The V end lost 6 bases, the J end lost 1 base, and 9 bases lay between the germline ends. The CDR3 is 13 residues long. Germline-derived CDR1 and CDR2 are MDHEN and SYDVKM. The CDR3 region has the DNA TGTGCCAGCAGCTTTCCAACGAACACTGAAGCTTTCTTT. Translation gives CASSFPTNTEAFF.

The chain has TRBV28 and TRBJ2-1; D perhaps matches TRBD2 (5 bases). In germline, CDR1 is MDHEN, CDR2 SYDVKM. V lost 5 bases to trimming and J lost 0 bases, with 11 bases between them. This CDR3 is 15 amino acids long. The DNA for the CDR3 is TGTGCCAGCAGTCTCTATGGGAGCTCCTACAATGAGCAGTTCTTC. Translating it yields CASSLYGSSYNEQFF.

There are a few counts of this clonotype. The chain links TRBV5-1 to TRBJ1-1; tentatively, D is TRBD1 (5 bases). The germline V gene has CDR1 SGHRS and CDR2 YFSETQ. The CDR3 is 14 residues long. V lost 4 bases and J 4 bases, leaving 14 bases between the germline ends. CDR3 loop: CASSPGEMGTEAFF. As DNA, the CDR3 is TGCGCCAGCAGCCCGGGGGAAATGGGCACTGAAGCTTTCTTT.

CDR3 coding DNA: TGTGCCAGCAGTGGCGAACAGGTCCCGTACAATCAGCCCCAGCATTTT. Protein product: CASSGEQVPYNQPQHF. This chain links TRBV6-1 with TRBJ1-5, with D perhaps TRBD1 (5 bases). The V end was cut by 4 bases, the J end by 3 bases, with 16 bases between. The CDR3 totals 16 residues. CDR1 is MNHNS and CDR2 is SASEGT in the germline V gene.

This clonotype was counted many times. The chain couples TRBV4-1 to TRBJ1-6; 9 nucleotides line up with TRBD1. V lost 3 bases to trimming and J lost 8 bases; unmatched junction nucleotides: 11. The germline V gene encodes CDR1 MGHRA and CDR2 YSYEKL. The CDR3 is made up of 17 amino acids. The CDR3 loop is CASSHIGQGRYDSPLHF. CDR3 nucleotides: TGCGCCAGCAGCCACATTGGACAGGGGAGATATGATTCACCCCTCCACTTT.

The chain uses TRBV27 and TRBJ2-2, with D perhaps matching TRBD2 (6 bases). V was shortened by 6 bases and J by 4 bases, with 18 bases between the two germline ends. The CDR3 loop spans 16 amino acids. Germline values: CDR1 MNHEY, CDR2 SMNVEV (reference sequence). CDR3 amino acids: CASSPRGLPTTGELFF. CDR3 in DNA: TGTGCCAGCAGCCCCCGGGGACTCCCTACCACCGGGGAGCTGTTTTTT.

In this sample, this clonotype turned up a few times. V gene TRBV29-1 combines with J gene TRBJ1-2; D is unclear. Trimming removed 3 bases from V and 8 bases from J, with 13 bases in between. The CDR3 totals 12 residues. In germline, CDR1 is SQVTM, CDR2 ANQGSEA. The CDR3 protein is CSVEDGFGGYTF. The CDR3 DNA follows: TGCAGCGTTGAGGATGGCTTCGGAGGCTACACCTTC.

This clonotype has just a few counts. The chain joins TRBV7-2 to TRBJ1-1; D is unclear. The germline V gene has CDR1 SGHTA and CDR2 FQGNSA. Trimming pared 7 bases from V and 4 bases from J, leaving 13 bases between. This CDR3 is 13 amino acids long. The CDR3 sequence: CASKPTPGTEAFF. The CDR3 nucleotides read TGTGCCAGCAAACCCACCCCGGGCACTGAAGCTTTCTTT.

CDR3 nucleotide sequence: TGTGCTAGTGGTTTGGATCCGGGCACGAGGGGCACAGATACGCAGTATTTT. It specifies CASGLDPGTRGTDTQYF. The J gene is TRBJ2-3, the V gene TRBV12-5, with a possible D match to TRBD2 (5 bases). The germline V gene encodes CDR1 LGHNT and CDR2 FRNRAP. Between the trimmed V and J ends, which lost 1 base and 1 base, there was a span of 15 bases. CDR3 length: 17 amino acids.

This clonotype was seen repeatedly, ten times or more. V gene TRBV12-3 or TRBV12-4 combines with J gene TRBJ2-1, with no clear D. The CDR3 sequence is 13 residues long. V gave up 1 base and J gave up 9 bases, with 10 bases separating them. CDR3 region: CASSLGTLLEQFF. As DNA, the CDR3 is TGTGCCAGCAGTTTAGGGACCCTGCTTGAGCAGTTCTTC.

The V and J genes are TRBV7-9 and TRBJ2-7; D is perhaps TRBD1 or TRBD2 (6 bases each). Germline-derived CDR1 and CDR2 are SEHNR and FQNEAQ (reference sequence). Trimming cost V 3 bases and J 5 bases, with 17 bases left between them. This CDR3 has 15 amino acids. As DNA, the CDR3 is TGTGCCAGCAGCTTGAGGGGGGACGGGGTTGACGAGCAGTACTTC. It translates to CASSLRGDGVDEQYF.

This clonotype was seen repeatedly, ten times or more. The rearrangement uses TRBV12-3 or TRBV12-4 and TRBJ1-6; D is possibly TRBD1 (5 bases). The CDR3 totals 14 residues. Trimming shortened V by 3 bases and J by 9 bases, and 12 bases separated the two germline ends. CDR3 in amino acids: CASSFGTSGSPLHF. CDR3 nucleotides: TGTGCCAGCAGTTTTGGGACCTCGGGTTCACCCCTCCACTTT.

This clonotype was counted at least ten times. The chain recombines TRBV28 with TRBJ2-7; 7 bases line up with TRBD2. V lost 6 bases and J lost 1; bases outside the gene matches: 18. Germline V CDR1 and CDR2: MDHEN, SYDVKM. The CDR3 totals 18 residues. CDR3 amino acids: CASSFPSSLAGVSYEQYF. CDR3 coding DNA: TGTGCCAGCAGCTTTCCCTCTAGTTTGGCGGGAGTTTCCTACGAGCAGTACTTC.

This clonotype was counted many times. The chain links TRBV12-3 or TRBV12-4 to TRBJ1-1; TRBD1 is a possible D gene (6 bases). V was shortened by 6 bases and J by 4 bases, with 15 bases between the two germline ends. The CDR3 covers 14 residues. The CDR3 here is CASREQGPVTEAFF. DNA for the CDR3: TGTGCCAGCAGAGAACAGGGTCCGGTCACTGAAGCTTTCTTT.

The chain has TRBV5-8 and TRBJ2-7, with D maybe TRBD2 (7 bases). CDR1 SGHTS and CDR2 YDEGEE come from the germline V gene. V was shortened by 0 bases and J by 2 bases, with 15 bases between the two germline ends. This CDR3 contains 16 residues. The CDR3 loop reads CASSLAEGGSPYEQYF. DNA for the CDR3: TGTGCCAGCAGCTTGGCCGAGGGGGGGAGTCCCTACGAGCAGTACTTC.

The CDR3 bases are TGTGCCAGCAGCGATGAGTTCGGAGAGCTGTTTTTT. Residues: CASSDEFGELFF. The J gene is TRBJ2-2, the V gene TRBV7-9, with D hard to call. Trimming pared 5 bases from V and 11 bases from J, leaving 12 bases between. Germline values: CDR1 SEHNR, CDR2 FQNEAQ (reference sequence). This CDR3 has 12 residues.

In this sample, this clonotype turned up a few times. V usage is TRBV19 and J usage is TRBJ1-2; 9 nucleotides line up with TRBD1. Trimming at V came to 3 bases and at J to 3 bases, leaving 5 bases not matched to a gene. The length of the CDR3 is 15 residues. Germline V gene sequence: CDR1 LNHDA, CDR2 SQIVND (reference sequence). The DNA of the CDR3 is TGTGCCAGTAGTATGGACAGGGGTGACTACTATGGCTACACCTTC. Its translation is CASSMDRGDYYGYTF.

This clonotype was detected only a few times. J is TRBJ2-7 and V is TRBV3-1, with a possible D match to TRBD2 (5 bases). CDR1 and CDR2 from the germline V gene are LGHDT and YNNKEL (reference sequence). There are 13 residues in the CDR3. The V end lost 4 bases, the J end lost 10 bases, and 17 bases lay between the germline ends. CDR3 DNA sequence: TGTGCCAGCAGCCCCACTTCCACGGGGATACAGTACTTC. As protein: CASSPTSTGIQYF.

This clonotype was counted many times. This chain joins TRBV5-6 and TRBJ1-2; a possible D gene is TRBD1 (5 bases). Germline assignment: CDR1 SGHDT and CDR2 YYEEEE. The CDR3 totals 14 residues. Trimming took off 3 bases at V and 5 bases at J, with 14 bases between the two ends. CDR3 sequence reads: CASSYSRAGYGYTF. CDR3 coding DNA: TGTGCCAGCAGCTACAGCAGGGCTGGATATGGCTACACCTTC.

This clonotype was counted between two and nine times. CDR3 loop: CASRARQGSSYNEQFF. As DNA, the CDR3 is TGTGCCAGCAGAGCACGACAGGGGAGCTCCTACAATGAGCAGTTCTTC. The chain uses TRBV6-2 or TRBV6-3 and TRBJ2-1; 8 bases map to TRBD1. Losses at the gene ends were 6 bases for V and 0 bases for J; bases not matched to a gene: 7. From germline, CDR1 is MNHEY and CDR2 SVGEGT. The CDR3 length is 16 residues.